This is a list of T cell receptor beta chains from one sample in a study of human T cells and chemical hapten exposure. TCRdb used MiXCR to reprocess the RACE reads, holding one entry per CDR3 protein. Among about 47,000 distinct CDR3 sequences, around 3.4% were seen once, and the ten largest hold roughly 5.9%. Sequencing was performed on whole blood. Receptors originate from a human donor in good health. Some clones in this sample may be carry-over from other donors' samples. The CDR3 runs from the conserved cysteine through the conserved F or W.

TRBV28 CASSLTGVNIQYF
TRBV28 CASSVPAQETQYF
TRBV6-2/TRBV6-3 CASSYSMVTDTQYF
TRBV11-1 CASSFSGLASVEQYF
TRBV28 CASSFRLPNEQFF
TRBV5-1 CASSRRDRVPGELFF
TRBV12-3/TRBV12-4 CASSLARASGPGEQFF
TRBV7-9 CASSRDRTSTDTQYF
TRBV2 CANKTGGAGAGTEAFF
TRBV15 CATSLDRGTKNIQYF
TRBV29-1 CSVEKRERFGELFF